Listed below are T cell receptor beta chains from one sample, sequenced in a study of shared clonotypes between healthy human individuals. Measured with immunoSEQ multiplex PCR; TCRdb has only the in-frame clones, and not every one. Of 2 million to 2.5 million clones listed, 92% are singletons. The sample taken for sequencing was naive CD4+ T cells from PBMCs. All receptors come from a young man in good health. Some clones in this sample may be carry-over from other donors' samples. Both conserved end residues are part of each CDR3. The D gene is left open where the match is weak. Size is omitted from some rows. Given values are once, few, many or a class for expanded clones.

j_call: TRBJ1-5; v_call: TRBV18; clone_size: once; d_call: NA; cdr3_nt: TGTGCCAGCTCACCGGGCCAGGCACCCTCGGGCAATCAGCCCCAGCATTTT; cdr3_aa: CASSPGQAPSGNQPQHF
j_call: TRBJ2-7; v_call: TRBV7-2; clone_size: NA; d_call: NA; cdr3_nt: TGTGCCAGCAGCCCTTTCTCCCTAACCGCCTACGAGCAGTACTTC; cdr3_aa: CASSPFSLTAYEQYF
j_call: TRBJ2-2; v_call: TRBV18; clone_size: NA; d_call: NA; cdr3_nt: TGTGCCAGCTCACCACAACAGAGGAACACCGGGGAGCTGTTTTTT; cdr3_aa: CASSPQQRNTGELFF
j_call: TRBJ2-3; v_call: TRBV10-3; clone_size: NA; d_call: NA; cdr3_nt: TGTGCCATCAGTGAGTTAGTGATGATTGGCACAGATACGCAGTATTTT; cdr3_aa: CAISELVMIGTDTQYF
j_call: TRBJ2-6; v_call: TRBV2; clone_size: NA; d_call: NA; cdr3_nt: TGTGCCAGCAGTGAAGAGGGCTCCGGGGCCAACGTCCTGACTTTC; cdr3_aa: CASSEEGSGANVLTF
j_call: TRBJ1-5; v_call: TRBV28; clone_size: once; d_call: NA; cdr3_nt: TGTGCCAGCAGCCGGGGCAGGGGAGTAGGTCAGCCCCAGCATTTT; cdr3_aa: CASSRGRGVGQPQHF
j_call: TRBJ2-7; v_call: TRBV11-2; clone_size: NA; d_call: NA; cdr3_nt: TGTGCCAGCAGCTCCCAGAGCGGCTACGAGCAGTACTTC; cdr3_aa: CASSSQSGYEQYF
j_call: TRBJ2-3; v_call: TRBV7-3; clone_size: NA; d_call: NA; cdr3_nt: TGTGCCAGCAGCTTAGGATCCTTGCGTGCAGATACGCAGTATTTT; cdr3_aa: CASSLGSLRADTQYF
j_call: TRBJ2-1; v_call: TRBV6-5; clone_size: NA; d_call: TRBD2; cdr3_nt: TGTGCCAGCAGTTACCTCGGCGGGAGGAACTACAATGAGCAGTTCTTC; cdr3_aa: CASSYLGGRNYNEQFF
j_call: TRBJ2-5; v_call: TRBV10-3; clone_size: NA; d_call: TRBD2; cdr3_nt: TGTGCCATCAGTCCGGGACTAGCGGGAGGTGGAGAGACCCAGTACTTC; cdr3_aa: CAISPGLAGGGETQYF
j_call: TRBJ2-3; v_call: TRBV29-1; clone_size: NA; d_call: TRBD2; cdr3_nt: TGCAGCGTTGAAGATTACCTAGCGGGAGCGGATACGCAGTATTTT; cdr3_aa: CSVEDYLAGADTQYF
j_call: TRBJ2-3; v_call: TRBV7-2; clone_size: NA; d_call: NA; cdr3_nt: TGTGCCAGCACCACTCTTGGTGTCGATACGCAGTATTTT; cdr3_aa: CASTTLGVDTQYF
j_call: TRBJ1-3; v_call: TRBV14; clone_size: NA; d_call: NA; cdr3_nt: TGTGCCAGCAGCCAAGTCTGGGGAAACACCATATATTTT; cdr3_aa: CASSQVWGNTIYF
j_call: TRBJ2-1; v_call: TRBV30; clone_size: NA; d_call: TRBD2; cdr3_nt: TGTGCCTTACTAGCGGGGCGATACAATGAGCAGTTCTTC; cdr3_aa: CALLAGRYNEQFF
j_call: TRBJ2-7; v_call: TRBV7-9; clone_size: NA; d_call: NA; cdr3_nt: TGTGCCAGCAGCGTAGCACGAGCGGAGAGCTCCTACGGGCAGTACTTC; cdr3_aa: CASSVARAESSYGQYF
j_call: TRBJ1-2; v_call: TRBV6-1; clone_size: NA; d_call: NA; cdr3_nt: TGTGCCAGCAGTGAAGAAGTCTGGCTAGGGTATGGCTACACCTTC; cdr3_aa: CASSEEVWLGYGYTF
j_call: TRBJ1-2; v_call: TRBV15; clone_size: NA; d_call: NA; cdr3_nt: TGTGCCACCAGCAGTGAGCCGACTGCTAACTATGGCTACACCTTC; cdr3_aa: CATSSEPTANYGYTF
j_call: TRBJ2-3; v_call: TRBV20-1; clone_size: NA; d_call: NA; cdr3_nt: TGCAGTGCTAGACCGGTGGATACGCAGTATTTT; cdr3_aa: CSARPVDTQYF
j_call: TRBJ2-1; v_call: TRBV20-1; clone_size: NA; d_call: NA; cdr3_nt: TGCAGTGCTCCCGCCGTGTACGAGCAGTTCTTC; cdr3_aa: CSAPAVYEQFF
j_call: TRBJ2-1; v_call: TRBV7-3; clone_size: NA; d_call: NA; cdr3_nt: TGTGCCAGCAGCCTAGCTTTCTACTACTGCAATGAGCAGTTCTTC; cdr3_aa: CASSLAFYYCNEQFF
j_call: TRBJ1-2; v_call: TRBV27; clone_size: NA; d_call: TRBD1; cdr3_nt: TGTGCCAGCAGTACGCGACAGGGGCGTGGGGGCTACACCTTC; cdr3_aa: CASSTRQGRGGYTF
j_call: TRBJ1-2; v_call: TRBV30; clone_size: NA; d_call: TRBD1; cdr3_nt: TGTGCCTGGAGCACCGGGACAGGGATCTACACCTTC; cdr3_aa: CAWSTGTGIYTF
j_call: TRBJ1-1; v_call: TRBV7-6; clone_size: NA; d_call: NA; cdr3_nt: TGTGCCAGCAGCTTAGAAAACACTGAAGCTTTCTTT; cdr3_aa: CASSLENTEAFF
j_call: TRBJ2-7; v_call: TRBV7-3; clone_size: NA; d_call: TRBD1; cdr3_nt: TGTGCCAGCAGCTCAACAGGGGATGCCGACGAGCAGTACTTC; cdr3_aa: CASSSTGDADEQYF
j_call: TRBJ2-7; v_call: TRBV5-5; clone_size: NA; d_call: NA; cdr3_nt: TGTGCCAGCAACTTGCTGACTCACAGTTCCTACGAGCAGTACTTC; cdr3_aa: CASNLLTHSSYEQYF
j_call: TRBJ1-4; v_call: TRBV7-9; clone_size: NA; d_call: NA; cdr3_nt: TGTGCCAGCAGCTTAGCGCTCGGCAGGAGGGCCAATGAAAAACTGTTTTTT; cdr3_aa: CASSLALGRRANEKLFF